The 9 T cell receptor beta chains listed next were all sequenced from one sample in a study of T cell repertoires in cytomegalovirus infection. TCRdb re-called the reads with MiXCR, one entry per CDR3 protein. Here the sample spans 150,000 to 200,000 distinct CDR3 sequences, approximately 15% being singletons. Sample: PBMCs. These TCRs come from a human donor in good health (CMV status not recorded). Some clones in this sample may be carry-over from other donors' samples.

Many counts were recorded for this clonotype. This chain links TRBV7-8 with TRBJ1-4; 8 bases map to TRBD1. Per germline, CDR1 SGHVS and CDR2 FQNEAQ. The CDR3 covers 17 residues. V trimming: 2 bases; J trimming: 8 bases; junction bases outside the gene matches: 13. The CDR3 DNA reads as TGTGCCAGCAGCTTAAGCCCCGGTCTACAGGGGGGGGAAAAACTGTTTTTT. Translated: CASSLSPGLQGGEKLFF.

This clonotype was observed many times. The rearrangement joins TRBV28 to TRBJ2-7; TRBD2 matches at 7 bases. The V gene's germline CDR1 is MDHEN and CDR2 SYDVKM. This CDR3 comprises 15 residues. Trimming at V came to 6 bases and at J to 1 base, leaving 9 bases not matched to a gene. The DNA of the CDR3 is TGTGCCAGCAGCCATCCCCGCGGGAGTTCCTACGAGCAGTACTTC. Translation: CASSHPRGSSYEQYF.

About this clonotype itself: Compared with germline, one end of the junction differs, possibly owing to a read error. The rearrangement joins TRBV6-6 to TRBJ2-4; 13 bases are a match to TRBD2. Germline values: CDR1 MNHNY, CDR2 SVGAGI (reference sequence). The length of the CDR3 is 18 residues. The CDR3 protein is CASSYGTSGIIAKSIQYF. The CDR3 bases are TGTGCCAGCAGTTATGGGACTAGCGGGATTATAGCCAAAAGCATTCAGTACTTC.

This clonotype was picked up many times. The DNA for the CDR3 is TGTGCTAGTGGTTCCGGGACCGGCGTGACGTTTCGTCAGCCCCAGCATTTT. Amino acid sequence: CASGSGTGVTFRQPQHF. The genes are TRBV12-5 and TRBJ1-5, with D perhaps matching TRBD1 (5 bases). The CDR3 loop spans 17 amino acids. Germline V gene data show CDR1 as LGHNT and CDR2 as FRNRAP. V lost 4 bases and J lost 6, with 22 bases in between. Looking up the rest from reference TRBV12-5 and TRBJ1-5 gives the full variable domain: DARVTQTPRHKVTEMGQEVTMRCQPILGHNTVFWYRQTMMQGLELLAYFRNRAPLDDSGMPKDRFSAEMPDATLATLKIQPSEPRDSAVYFCASGSGTGVTFRQPQHFGDGTRLSIL.

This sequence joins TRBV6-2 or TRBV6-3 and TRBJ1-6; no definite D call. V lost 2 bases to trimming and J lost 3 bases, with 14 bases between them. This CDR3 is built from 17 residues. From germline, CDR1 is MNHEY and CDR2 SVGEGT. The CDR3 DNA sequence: TGTGCCAGCAGTTACCCTGAAGGAGCGAACTATAATTCACCCCTCCACTTT. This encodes CASSYPEGANYNSPLHF.

The CDR3 loop is CASSSPPTGQYF. DNA of the CDR3: TGTGCCAGCAGTTCGCCCCCGACAGGGCAGTACTTC. The V gene is TRBV6-5, the J gene TRBJ2-7; D may be TRBD1 (6 bases). CDR3 size: 12 residues. The ends were cut back, 4 bases at V and 9 bases at J, with 13 bases in the middle. Germline assignment: CDR1 MNHEY and CDR2 SVGAGI.

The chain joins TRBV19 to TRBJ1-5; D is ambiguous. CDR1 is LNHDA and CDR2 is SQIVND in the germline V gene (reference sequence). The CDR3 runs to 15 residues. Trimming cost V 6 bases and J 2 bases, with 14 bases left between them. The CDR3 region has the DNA TGTGCCAGTAGCCCCTTGGAAAAGGGCAATCAGCCCCAGCATTTT. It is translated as CASSPLEKGNQPQHF.

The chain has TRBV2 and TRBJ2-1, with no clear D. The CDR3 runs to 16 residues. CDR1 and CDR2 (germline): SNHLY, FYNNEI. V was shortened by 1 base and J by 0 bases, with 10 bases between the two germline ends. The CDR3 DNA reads TGTGCCAGCAGTGAAGGGATCACTCACTCCTACAATGAGCAGTTCTTC. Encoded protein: CASSEGITHSYNEQFF.

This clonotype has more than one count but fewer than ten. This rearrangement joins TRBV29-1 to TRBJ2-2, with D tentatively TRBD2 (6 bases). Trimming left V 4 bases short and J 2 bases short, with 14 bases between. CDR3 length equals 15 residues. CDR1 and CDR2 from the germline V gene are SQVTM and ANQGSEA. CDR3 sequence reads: CSVGFGSLNTGELFF. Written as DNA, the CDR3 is TGCAGCGTTGGCTTCGGGAGCTTAAACACCGGGGAGCTGTTTTTT.